This TCR beta chain was captured in a study of T cells expressing NK-cell markers. Study outcomes and limitations: It is unclear if expanded NKG2C-expressing clones target HCMV antigens. These same clonotypes (in four donors) also led the CD3+CD56-NKG2C+ fraction.

Comment on this clonotype: What it binds is not known.

The germline V gene encodes CDR1 KGHDR and CDR2 SFDVKD. The length of the CDR3 is 14 residues. What made the TCR beta cDNA was 5'RACE template switching with UMIs. TCRdb reprocessed the 5' RACE reads and reports one entry per CDR3 protein, with no DNA. The specimen's table records 350,000 to 400,000 distinct CDR3 sequences. The sequence was collected from a woman between 45 and 65 years old in good health. Sequencing was carried out using blood T cells: a sorted CD56 or NKG2C T cell subset, CD4+ or CD8+ T cells, or bulk PBMC T cells (not recorded which). The chain couples TRBV24-1 to TRBJ2-1; the TRBD2 assignment by TCRdb is unverifiable without DNA. The CDR3 loop is CATSEREGYNEQFF.